The clone carrying this T cell receptor (beta chain) showed up just a few times. Its antigen is as yet unknown. Sample-barcoded 5' priming and a J-beta primer mix drove a second PCR of about 6 to 12 cycles. Using its own MiXCR run on the 5' RACE reads, TCRdb lists one record per CDR3 protein. The sample lists 1.6 million or so distinct CDR3 sequences, roughly 30% occurring once. Those donating, healthy Caucasian individuals from Russia, were aged roughly 6 to 100. These data are taken from a study of blood T cells in healthy people across ages. General study points: Unsorted PBMC input precluded a conclusive naive versus antigen-experienced comparison.

This CDR3 is 11 amino acids long. V was trimmed by 7 bases and J by 2 bases, leaving 6 bases between them. The germline CDR1 and CDR2 sequences are SGHRS and YFSETQ. The rearrangement joins TRBV5-1 to TRBJ1-1; D is undetermined. The sequence derives from a woman aged 25 to 39 in good health. Sequencing used blood. This chain's CDR3 is CASRYNTEAFF. DNA for the CDR3: TGCGCCAGCCGTTATAACACTGAAGCTTTCTTT.